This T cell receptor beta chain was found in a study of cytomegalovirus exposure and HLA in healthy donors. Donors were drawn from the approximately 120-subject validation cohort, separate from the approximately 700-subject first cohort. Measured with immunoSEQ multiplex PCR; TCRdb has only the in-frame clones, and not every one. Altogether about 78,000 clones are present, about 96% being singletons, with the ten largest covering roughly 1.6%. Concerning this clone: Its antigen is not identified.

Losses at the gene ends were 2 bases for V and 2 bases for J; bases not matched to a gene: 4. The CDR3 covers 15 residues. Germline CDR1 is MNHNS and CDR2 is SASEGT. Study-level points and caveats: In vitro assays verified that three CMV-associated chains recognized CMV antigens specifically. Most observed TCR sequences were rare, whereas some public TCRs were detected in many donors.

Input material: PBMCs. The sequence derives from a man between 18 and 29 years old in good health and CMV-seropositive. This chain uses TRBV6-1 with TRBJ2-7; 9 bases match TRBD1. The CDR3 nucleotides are TGTGCCAGCAGTGAAACGGGGACAGGGCCCTACGAGCAGTACTTC. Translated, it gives CASSETGTGPYEQYF.